The TCR beta chain described here comes from a study of PD-1 blockade in classical Hodgkin lymphoma. Across the study: A 3 mg/kg intravenous dose of nivolumab was received by patients every 2 weeks. Findings and limits, study-wide: According to reports, newly diagnosed patients had lower baseline TCR diversity than healthy donors, and relapsed/refractory patients had lower baseline TCR diversity still. Whoever responded completely had baseline diversity much like that seen in newly diagnosed patients.

Data came from immunoSEQ multiplex PCR; TCRdb stores just in-frame clones and leaves some out. The sample includes about 93,000 clones, approximately 80% of them seen just once. All trial patients relapsed after autologous stem cell transplantation. The study recorded best responses of complete response, partial response or progressive disease. This clone was seen only a few times. Its antigen is unknown. This CDR3 has 15 residues. The germline V and J ends were trimmed by 0 bases and 3 bases, with 12 bases remaining between them. Germline V gene data show CDR1 as KGHSH and CDR2 as LQKENI. This sequence was found in a human donor with classical Hodgkin lymphoma. The material sequenced was peripheral blood mononuclear cells (PBMCs), taken before the second cycle of nivolumab. The chain is built from TRBV18 and TRBJ2-7, with D maybe TRBD1 (5 bases). The CDR3 bases are TGTGCCAGCTCACCACCCAGTCCAAGGGGCTACGAGCAGTACTTC. Translated, it gives CASSPPSPRGYEQYF. The full variable domain, in which reference TRBV18 and TRBJ2-7 provide the parts outside the CDR3, is NAGVMQNPRHLVRRRGQEARLRCSPMKGHSHVYWYRQLPEEGLKFMVYLQKENIIDESGMPKERFSAEFPKEGPSILRIQQVVRGDSAAYFCASSPPSPRGYEQYFGPGTRLTVT.